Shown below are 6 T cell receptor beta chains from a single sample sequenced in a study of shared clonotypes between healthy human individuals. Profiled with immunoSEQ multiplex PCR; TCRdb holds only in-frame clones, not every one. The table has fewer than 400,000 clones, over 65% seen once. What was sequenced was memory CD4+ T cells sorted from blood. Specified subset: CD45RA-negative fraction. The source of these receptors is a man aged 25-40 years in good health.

The CDR3 sequence: CATSRDIMKGHLTYEQYF. CDR3 in DNA: TGTGCCACCAGCAGAGATATTATGAAGGGACACCTCACCTACGAGCAGTACTTC. V and J are TRBV15 and TRBJ2-7; maybe TRBD1 (6 bases). Trimming left V 0 bases short and J 2 bases short, with 20 bases between. The germline CDR1 and CDR2 sequences are LNHNV and YYDKDF (reference sequence). The length of the CDR3 is 18 residues.

CDR3 coding DNA: TGTGCCAGCAGCCATAGACTATCAGGGGTGGGCACTGAAGCTTTCTTT. Its protein product is CASSHRLSGVGTEAFF. V is TRBV13 and J is TRBJ1-1; the D gene is possibly TRBD1 (6 bases). The CDR3 sequence is 16 residues long. The ends were cut back, 5 bases at V and 4 bases at J, with 20 bases in the middle. Germline V gene sequence: CDR1 PRHDT, CDR2 FYEKMQ (reference sequence).

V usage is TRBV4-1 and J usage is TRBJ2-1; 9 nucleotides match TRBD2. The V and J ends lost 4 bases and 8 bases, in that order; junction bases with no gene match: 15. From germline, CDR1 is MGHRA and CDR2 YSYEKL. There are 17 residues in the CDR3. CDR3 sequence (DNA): TGCGCCAGCAGCCCCAGAATAGCGGGAGTAAGTTGGGATGAGCAGTTCTTC. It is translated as CASSPRIAGVSWDEQFF.

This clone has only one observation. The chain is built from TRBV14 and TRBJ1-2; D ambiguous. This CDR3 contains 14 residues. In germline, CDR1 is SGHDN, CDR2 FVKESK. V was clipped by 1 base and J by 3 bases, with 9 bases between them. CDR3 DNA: TGTGCCAGCAGCCAAGCATTCCGAGACTATGGCTACACCTTC. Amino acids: CASSQAFRDYGYTF. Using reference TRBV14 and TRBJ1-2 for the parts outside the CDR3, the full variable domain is EAGVTQFPSHSVIEKGQTVTLRCDPISGHDNLYWYRRVMGKEIKFLLHFVKESKQDESGMPNNRFLAERTGGTYSTLKVQPAELEDSGVYFCASSQAFRDYGYTFGSGTRLTVV.

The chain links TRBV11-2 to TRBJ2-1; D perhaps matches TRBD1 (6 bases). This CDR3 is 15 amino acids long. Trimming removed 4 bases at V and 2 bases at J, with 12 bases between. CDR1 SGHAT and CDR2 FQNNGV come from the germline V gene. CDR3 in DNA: TGTGCCAGCAGCTCCCCTACAGGGACCTACAATGAGCAGTTCTTC. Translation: CASSSPTGTYNEQFF.

The CDR3 region is CSVVGSGTHFSYNEQFF. The CDR3 region has the DNA TGCAGCGTTGTAGGTAGCGGGACCCACTTCTCCTACAATGAGCAGTTCTTC. This chain connects TRBV29-1 to TRBJ2-1; TRBD2 agrees at 8 bases. The CDR3 loop spans 17 amino acids. V was clipped by 4 bases and J by 0 bases; unmatched bases: 11. Germline-derived CDR1 and CDR2 are SQVTM and ANQGSEA.